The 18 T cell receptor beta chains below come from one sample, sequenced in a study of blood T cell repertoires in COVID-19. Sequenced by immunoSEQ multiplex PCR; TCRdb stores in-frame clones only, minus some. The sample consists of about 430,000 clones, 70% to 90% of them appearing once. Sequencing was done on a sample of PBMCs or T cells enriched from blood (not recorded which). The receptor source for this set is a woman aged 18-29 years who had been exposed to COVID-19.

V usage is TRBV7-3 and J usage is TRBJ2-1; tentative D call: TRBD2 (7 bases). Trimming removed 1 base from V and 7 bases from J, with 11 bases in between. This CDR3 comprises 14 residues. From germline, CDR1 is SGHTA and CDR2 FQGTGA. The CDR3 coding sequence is TGTGCCAGCAGCTTAAACGGGGGGCGGAATGAGCAGTTCTTC. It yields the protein CASSLNGGRNEQFF.

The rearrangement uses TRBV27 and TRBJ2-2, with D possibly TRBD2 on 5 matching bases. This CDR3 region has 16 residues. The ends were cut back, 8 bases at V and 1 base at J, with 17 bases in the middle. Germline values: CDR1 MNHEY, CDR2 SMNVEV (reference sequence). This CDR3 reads CASSPPGNWNTGELFF. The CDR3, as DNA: TGTGCCAGCTCTCCTCCGGGGAATTGGAACACCGGGGAGCTGTTTTTT.

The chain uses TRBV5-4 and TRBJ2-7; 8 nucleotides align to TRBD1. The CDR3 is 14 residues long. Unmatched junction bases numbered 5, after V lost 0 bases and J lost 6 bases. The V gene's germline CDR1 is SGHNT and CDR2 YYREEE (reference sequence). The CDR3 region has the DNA TGTGCCAGCAGCTTGGGCATCGGGACAGGCGAGCAGTACTTC. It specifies CASSLGIGTGEQYF.

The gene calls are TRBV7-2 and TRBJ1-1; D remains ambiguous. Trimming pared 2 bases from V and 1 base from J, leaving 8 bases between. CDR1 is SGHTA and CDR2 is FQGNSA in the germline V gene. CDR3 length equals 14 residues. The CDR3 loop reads CASSLWQTNTEAFF. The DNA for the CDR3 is TGTGCCAGCAGCTTATGGCAAACGAACACTGAAGCTTTCTTT.

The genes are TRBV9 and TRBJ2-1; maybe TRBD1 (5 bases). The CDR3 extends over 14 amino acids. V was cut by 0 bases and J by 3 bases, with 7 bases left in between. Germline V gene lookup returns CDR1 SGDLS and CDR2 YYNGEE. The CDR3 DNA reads TGTGCCAGCAGCGTAGGCAGGGTCTACAATGAGCAGTTCTTC. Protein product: CASSVGRVYNEQFF.

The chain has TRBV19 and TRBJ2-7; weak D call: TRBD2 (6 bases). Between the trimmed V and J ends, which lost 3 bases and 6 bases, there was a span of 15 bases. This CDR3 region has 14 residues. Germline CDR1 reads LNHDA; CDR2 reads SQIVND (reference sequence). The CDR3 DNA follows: TGTGCCAGTAGTATCGGGCAGGGAGGTATCGAGCAGTACTTC. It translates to CASSIGQGGIEQYF. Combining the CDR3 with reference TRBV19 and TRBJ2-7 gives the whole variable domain DGGITQSPKYLFRKEGQNVTLSCEQNLNHDAMYWYRQDPGQGLRLIYYSQIVNDFQKGDIAEGYSVSREKKESFPLTVTSAQKNPTAFYLCASSIGQGGIEQYFGPGTRLTVT.

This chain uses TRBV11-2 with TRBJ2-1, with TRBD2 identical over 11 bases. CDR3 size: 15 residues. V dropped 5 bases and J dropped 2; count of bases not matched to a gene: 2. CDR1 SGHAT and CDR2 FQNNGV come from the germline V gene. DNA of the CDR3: TGTGCCAGCAGCCCGGGACTAGCGGCCTACAATGAGCAGTTCTTC. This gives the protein CASSPGLAAYNEQFF.

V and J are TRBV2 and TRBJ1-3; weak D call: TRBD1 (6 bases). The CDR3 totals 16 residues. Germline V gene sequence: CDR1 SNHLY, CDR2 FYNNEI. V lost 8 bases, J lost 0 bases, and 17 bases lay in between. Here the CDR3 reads CASSPGELVSGNTIYF. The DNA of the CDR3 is TGTGCCAGCTCCCCAGGGGAACTCGTCTCTGGAAACACCATATATTTT. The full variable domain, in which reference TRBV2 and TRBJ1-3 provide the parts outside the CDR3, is EPEVTQTPSHQVTQMGQEVILRCVPISNHLYFYWYRQILGQKVEFLVSFYNNEISEKSEIFDDQFSVERPDGSNFTLKIRSTKLEDSAMYFCASSPGELVSGNTIYFGEGSWLTVV.

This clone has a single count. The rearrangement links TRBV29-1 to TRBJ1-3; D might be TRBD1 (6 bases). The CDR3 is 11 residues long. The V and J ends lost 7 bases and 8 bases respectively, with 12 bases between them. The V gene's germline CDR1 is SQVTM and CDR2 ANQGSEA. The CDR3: CSARDTDTIYF. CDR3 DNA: TGCAGCGCCCGGGACACTGACACCATATATTTT.

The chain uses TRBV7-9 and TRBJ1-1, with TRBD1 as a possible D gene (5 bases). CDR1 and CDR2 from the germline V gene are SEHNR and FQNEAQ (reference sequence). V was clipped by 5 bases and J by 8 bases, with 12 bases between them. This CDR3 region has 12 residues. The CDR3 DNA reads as TGTGCCAGCAGCCCTGCCCGGGGGGAAGCTTTCTTT. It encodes CASSPARGEAFF.

This CDR3 is CASSPGQPNEKLFF. In DNA form, the CDR3 reads TGTGCCAGCTCACCGGGGCAGCCTAATGAAAAACTGTTTTTT. This chain joins TRBV18 and TRBJ1-4; D is possibly TRBD1 (5 bases). The V gene's germline CDR1 is KGHSH and CDR2 LQKENI. The CDR3 is 14 amino acids. Between the trimmed V and J ends, which lost 3 bases and 3 bases, there was a span of 8 bases.

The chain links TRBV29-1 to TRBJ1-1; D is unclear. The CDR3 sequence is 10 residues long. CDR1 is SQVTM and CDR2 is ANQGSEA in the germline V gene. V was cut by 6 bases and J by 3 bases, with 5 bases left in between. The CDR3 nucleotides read TGCAGCGTGACTTACACTGAAGCTTTCTTT. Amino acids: CSVTYTEAFF.

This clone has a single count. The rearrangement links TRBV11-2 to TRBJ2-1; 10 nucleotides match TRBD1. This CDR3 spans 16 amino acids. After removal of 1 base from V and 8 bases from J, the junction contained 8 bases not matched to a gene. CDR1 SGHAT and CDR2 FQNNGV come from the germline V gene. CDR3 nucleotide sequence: TGTGCCAGCAGCTTAGTCCGGACAGGGGGTATCGATGAGCAGTTCTTC. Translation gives CASSLVRTGGIDEQFF.

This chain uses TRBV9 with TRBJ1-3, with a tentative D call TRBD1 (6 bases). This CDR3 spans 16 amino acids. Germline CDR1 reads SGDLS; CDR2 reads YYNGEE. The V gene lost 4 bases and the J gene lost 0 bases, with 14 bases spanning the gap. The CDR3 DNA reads TGTGCCAGCAGCCCTAGATTAGGGGGCTCTGGAAACACCATATATTTT. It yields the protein CASSPRLGGSGNTIYF.

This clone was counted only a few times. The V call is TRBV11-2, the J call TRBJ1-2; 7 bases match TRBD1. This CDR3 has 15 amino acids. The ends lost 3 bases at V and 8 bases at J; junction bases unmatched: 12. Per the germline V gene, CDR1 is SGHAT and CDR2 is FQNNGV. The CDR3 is CASSFQRQGALGYTF. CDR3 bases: TGTGCCAGCAGCTTTCAAAGACAGGGCGCTCTAGGCTACACCTTC.

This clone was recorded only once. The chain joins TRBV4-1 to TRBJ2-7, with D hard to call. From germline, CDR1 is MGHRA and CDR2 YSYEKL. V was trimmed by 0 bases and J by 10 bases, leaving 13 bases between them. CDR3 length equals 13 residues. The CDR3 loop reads CASSQDPGMTQYF. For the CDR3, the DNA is TGCGCCAGCAGCCAAGATCCCGGAATGACACAGTACTTC.

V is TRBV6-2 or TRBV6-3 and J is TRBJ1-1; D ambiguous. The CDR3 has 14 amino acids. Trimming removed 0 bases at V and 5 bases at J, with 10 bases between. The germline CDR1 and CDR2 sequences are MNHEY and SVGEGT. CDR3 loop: CASSYSSEWTEAFF. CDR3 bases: TGTGCCAGCAGTTACTCGTCCGAGTGGACTGAAGCTTTCTTT.

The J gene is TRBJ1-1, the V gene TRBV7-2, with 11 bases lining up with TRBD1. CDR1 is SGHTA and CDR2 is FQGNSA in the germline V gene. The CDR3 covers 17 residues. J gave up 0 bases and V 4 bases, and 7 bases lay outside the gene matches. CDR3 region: CASSSGQGAPMNTEAFF. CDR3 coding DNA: TGTGCCAGCAGCTCAGGACAGGGGGCCCCTATGAACACTGAAGCTTTCTTT.